Listed below are T cell receptor beta chains from one sample, sequenced in a study of T cell changes during pregnancy in multiple sclerosis. The table came from immunoSEQ multiplex PCR; TCRdb's copy has only in-frame clones and leaves some out. The sample comprises 70,000 to 100,000 clones, around 93% of which are singletons, and roughly 1% rests with the top ten. Specimen: peripheral blood, collected in the first trimester of pregnancy. The receptors stem from a female donor with multiple sclerosis, enrolled in a pregnancy study. The CDR3 runs from the conserved cysteine through the conserved F or W. D genes are given only for firm matches. Clone size is shown for a subset of rows, as once, few, many or a class of expanded clone.

TRBV18,once,TRBJ1-5,-,TGTGCCAGCTCACCTCAGGAGGGGAGCAATCAGCCCCAGCATTTT,CASSPQEGSNQPQHF
TRBV21-1,-,TRBJ2-1,-,TGTGCCAGCAGCAAAGAGTCGCCGCGTGTCTACAATGAGCAGTTCTTC,CASSKESPRVYNEQFF
TRBV15,-,TRBJ1-2,TRBD1,TGTGCCACCAGCAGAGGTGGACAGGGTCAAAGCTATGGCTACACCTTC,CATSRGGQGQSYGYTF
TRBV2,few,TRBJ2-7,-,TGTGCCAGACACTACGAGCAGTACTTC,CARHYEQYF
TRBV4-1,-,TRBJ1-1,-,TGCGCCAGCAGCCAAGATGTTAGGGGCACTGAAGCTTTCTTT,CASSQDVRGTEAFF
TRBV7-2,few,TRBJ2-7,-,TGTGCCAGCAGCCCCCCCCCGGTACACGAGCAGTACTTC,CASSPPPVHEQYF
TRBV19,-,TRBJ1-1,-,TGTGCCAGTATGATGGGAGGGAACACTGAAGCTTTCTTT,CASMMGGNTEAFF
TRBV5-5,-,TRBJ2-1,TRBD2,TGTGCCAGCAGCCTGGGGGCCGGGGGACTAGCTTTAAATGAGCAGTTCTTC,CASSLGAGGLALNEQFF
TRBV5-4,-,TRBJ2-7,TRBD1,TGTGCCAGCAGCCCCGAACAGGGGGCAAAGAGTGACGAGCAGTACTTC,CASSPEQGAKSDEQYF
TRBV6-4,few,TRBJ1-2,-,TGTGCCAGCAGTCCCGGGGGGAGGGACTATGGCTACACCTTC,CASSPGGRDYGYTF
TRBV19,-,TRBJ2-1,-,TGTGCCAGTAGTCCGCGGCAGGGTTACAATGAGCAGTTCTTC,CASSPRQGYNEQFF
TRBV7-2,few,TRBJ2-7,-,TGTGCCAGCAGCCCAGAGGGGCGGGGCTACGAGCAGTACTTC,CASSPEGRGYEQYF
TRBV14,-,TRBJ1-1,TRBD1,TGTGCCAGCAGCCCCTGGACAGGGCAGAACACTGAAGCTTTCTTT,CASSPWTGQNTEAFF
TRBV7-2,-,TRBJ2-7,TRBD1,TGTGCCAGCAGCCCCAGATGGACAGGGGGTGGGGGGGAGCAGTACTTC,CASSPRWTGGGGEQYF
TRBV9,few,TRBJ1-3,-,TGTGCCAGCAGCCGGAGGTATGGTGGAAACACCATATATTTT,CASSRRYGGNTIYF
TRBV4-1,-,TRBJ2-3,TRBD2,TGCGCCAGCAGCCAAGGACTAGCGGGAACAGATACGCAGTATTTT,CASSQGLAGTDTQYF
TRBV5-4,-,TRBJ2-3,TRBD2,TGTGCCAGCACCCCGACTAGCGGGATCACAGATACGCAGTATTTT,CASTPTSGITDTQYF
TRBV27,-,TRBJ2-1,-,TGTGCCAGCAGTTTATCGTCCTTCTTCAATGAGCAGTTCTTC,CASSLSSFFNEQFF
TRBV27,-,TRBJ1-5,-,TGTGCCAGCAGTCCTCCTAGGTTTCGCATTAGCAATCAGCCCCAGCATTTT,CASSPPRFRISNQPQHF
TRBV29-1,-,TRBJ2-1,-,TGCAGCGTTGTGGGCCTCTTTGAAGGGGCAGGACCCCATGAGCAGTTCTTC,CSVVGLFEGAGPHEQFF
TRBV4-2,-,TRBJ1-2,TRBD1,TGTGCCAGCAGCCAAACTTCGACAGGGCTCTATGGCTACACCTTC,CASSQTSTGLYGYTF
TRBV7-2,-,TRBJ2-3,-,TGTGCCAGCAGCGCGCAGGGGTTTCTAGGGAGCACAGATACGCAGTATTTT,CASSAQGFLGSTDTQYF
TRBV29-1,-,TRBJ2-5,TRBD1,TGCAGCGGACAGGGGTTGGGGGAGACCCAGTACTTC,CSGQGLGETQYF
TRBV5-1,-,TRBJ2-7,TRBD1,TGCGCCAGCAGCTTCGCCAGGGGGCAGTCCTACGAGCAGTACTTC,CASSFARGQSYEQYF
TRBV7-9,-,TRBJ2-3,-,TGTGCCAGCAGCCCCGCGGGAAGGTCAGATACGCAGTATTTT,CASSPAGRSDTQYF
TRBV6-5,-,TRBJ2-1,-,TGTGCCAGCAGCCCAAGACAGTTTTACAATGAGCAGTTCTTC,CASSPRQFYNEQFF
TRBV10-1,-,TRBJ2-3,TRBD1,TGCGCCAGCAGTCAAACCCGGGACAGGGTAGCAGATACGCAGTATTTT,CASSQTRDRVADTQYF
TRBV6-5,-,TRBJ2-7,-,TGTGCCAGCAGTTACTCCGGGGGCGAGCAGTACTTC,CASSYSGGEQYF
TRBV2,-,TRBJ2-5,TRBD2,TGTGCCAGCAGGACTAGCGAGATGTCGGGAGAGACCCAGTACTTC,CASRTSEMSGETQYF
TRBV4-3,-,TRBJ2-3,TRBD1,TGCGCCAGCAGCCAAGCTACGAGGACAGGGATAAGAGATACGCAGTATTTT,CASSQATRTGIRDTQYF
TRBV6-1,-,TRBJ1-1,-,TGTGCCAGCAGTGAAGCGCTAGGTCAGATGAACACTGAAGCTTTCTTT,CASSEALGQMNTEAFF
TRBV13,-,TRBJ2-7,TRBD2,TGTGCCAGCAGCACCCGGACTAGTCGGCAGTACTTC,CASSTRTSRQYF
TRBV6-1,-,TRBJ1-1,TRBD1,TGTGCCAGCATGCAGGACAGGGCCACTGAAGCTTTCTTT,CASMQDRATEAFF
TRBV18,-,TRBJ2-5,TRBD1,TGTGCCAGCTCACCACTGGTCACAGGGGGTATGGAGACCCAGTACTTC,CASSPLVTGGMETQYF
TRBV5-4,-,TRBJ1-1,-,TGTGCCAGCAGCTTACGAGGTATTGACACTGAAGCTTTCTTT,CASSLRGIDTEAFF
TRBV5-1,-,TRBJ2-7,-,TGCGCCAGCAGCTTGGGGACAGACTCCTACGAGCAGTACTTC,CASSLGTDSYEQYF
TRBV15,-,TRBJ2-7,-,TGTGCCACCAGCAACCAGGGGCCTACCTACGAGCAGTACTTC,CATSNQGPTYEQYF
TRBV30,-,TRBJ2-3,TRBD2,TGTGCCTGGAGTGTACCCGGGAGGGCGACAGATACGCAGTATTTT,CAWSVPGRATDTQYF
TRBV6-1,few,TRBJ1-6,-,TGTGCCAGCAGTGAAAATGGACAGTATAATTCACCCCTCCACTTT,CASSENGQYNSPLHF
TRBV7-2,-,TRBJ2-7,-,TGTGCCAGCAGCTTATCGGGGGAAGGCGAGCAGTACTTC,CASSLSGEGEQYF
TRBV18,-,TRBJ2-3,-,TGTGCCAGCTCACCAATCTTAGCAGATACGCAGTATTTT,CASSPILADTQYF
TRBV15,-,TRBJ2-7,TRBD1,TGTGCCACCAGCCGGGACAGGCGGCAGTACTTC,CATSRDRRQYF
TRBV5-4,-,TRBJ2-5,TRBD2,TGTGCCAGCAGCTTGGAACTAGCGGGAAAGGAGACCCAGTACTTC,CASSLELAGKETQYF
TRBV2,-,TRBJ2-7,-,TGTGCCAGCAGTGAAAATCGGGGGTTCACCTACGAGCAGTACTTC,CASSENRGFTYEQYF
TRBV29-1,-,TRBJ1-4,TRBD1,TGCAGCGTTCGGTCGGGAACCAGGGGGGATGAAAAACTGTTTTTT,CSVRSGTRGDEKLFF
TRBV6-5,-,TRBJ2-1,-,TGTGCCAGCAGTCCATACAATGAGCAGTTCTTC,CASSPYNEQFF
TRBV30,-,TRBJ1-4,TRBD1,TGTGCCTGGAGTGTCGGACAGGGAAGTGAAAAACTGTTTTTT,CAWSVGQGSEKLFF
TRBV27,-,TRBJ2-7,-,TGTGCCAGCCGCCCCATTGACAACTCCTACGAGCAGTACTTC,CASRPIDNSYEQYF
TRBV30,-,TRBJ1-5,-,TGTGCCTGGAGTGACTTGCAGGGGAGGGATCAGCCCCAGCATTTT,CAWSDLQGRDQPQHF